The sequence of this T cell receptor beta chain was determined in a study of T cell changes during pregnancy in multiple sclerosis. This clone was detected once. Libraries were prepared by immunoSEQ multiplex PCR; TCRdb keeps only in-frame clonotypes and omits some of them. Of about 85,000 clones in the sample, roughly nine tenths are singletons; the top ten hold 2.5% to 3%. The sequencing used peripheral blood, collected in the first trimester of pregnancy. This TCR derives from a female donor with multiple sclerosis, enrolled in a pregnancy study.

In DNA, the CDR3 is TGTGCCAGCAGCTTATCCAGAAGCCAGGGAAACATTCAGTACTTC. This gives the protein CASSLSRSQGNIQYF. The V and J genes are TRBV11-2 and TRBJ2-4; the D gene is possibly TRBD1 (5 bases). The V and J ends lost 2 bases and 6 bases respectively, with 14 bases between them. The CDR3 has 15 amino acids. Germline lookup yields CDR1 SGHAT and CDR2 FQNNGV.